A single T cell receptor beta chain is shown here with its context. The clone's antigen remains unknown. Per-nucleotide qualities are absent, and no much larger clonotype sits a single base away. CDR3 length: 15 amino acids, cysteine to phenylalanine. Solely the CDR3 DNA is kept, with 45 bases framed from the first base. CDR1 MNHEY and CDR2 SVGAGI were looked up in the germline V gene. The germline ends are 10 bases apart after V is trimmed by 2 bases and J by 0 bases. One collaborating source in Seattle enrolled patients during active infection and followed them longitudinally through the course of disease. Whole blood was collected in K2EDTA tubes by collaborating institutions according to the institutions' own protocols. For TCRbeta analysis, collaborators shipped samples as frozen whole blood, isolated PBMCs, or DNA extracted from either of those sample types. The sample originates from a study of blood T cell repertoires in COVID-19 (dated by TCRdb to the early 2020s). For the wider study: The collaborator samples originated in the United States, Italy and Spain and spanned the acute and convalescent phases of COVID-19. The material from the prospective study consisted of cDNA or gDNA derived from T cells, B-cell-depleted T cells, or PBMCs. The dataset comprised deeply sampled blood TCRbeta repertoires from subjects exposed to, actively infected with, or recovered from COVID-19. The repertoires were released in a freely available public database meant as a resource for research on the immune response to SARS-CoV-2. Samples came from the ongoing ImmuneRACE study (first 160 participants) plus 1,254 subjects from 6 global collaborators. A de-identified subject ID, COVID-19 status, age in years and sex were almost always included in the sample metadata. Where available, HLA class I and class II types were obtained from metadata supplied by the sample provider rather than from assay-based typing. The investigation overall reported the following: How much clinical and demographic metadata was included differed by source and by participant, and the metadata was provided uncurated.

TCRbeta CDR3 regions were amplified from genomic DNA using the immunoSEQ Assay, a bias-controlled multiplex PCR. In the source study's methods: Within the assay, amplification of reference gene primers was used to estimate how many nucleated cells each sample contained. To quantify the absolute abundance of each unique TCRbeta CDR3 rearrangement, sequence reads were collapsed and filtered. For each sample, productive Simpson clonality was calculated by taking the square root of Simpson's diversity index across productive rearrangements. The table comes from immuneACCESS by way of TCRdb, which keeps in-frame sequences with V and J called. Part of the clones is missing from these tables; in studies checked, under half for an unresolved V gene and the rest for unknown reasons. That table furnishes V, J and clone size, whereas the DNA furnished D and trimming. Within this sample are about 310,000 clones, with around 89% of them counted one time only. Of the sample, roughly 1% falls within the top ten clones.

The sample was peripheral blood. This TCR was sampled from a woman aged 40-49 years with COVID-19, enrolled during active disease. Rearrangement joined TRBV6-5 to TRBJ1-2; D gene: possibly TRBD1, on 6 matching bases. The CDR3 reads CASSYGQGPNYGYTF. The bases read TGTGCCAGCAGTTACGGGCAGGGGCCTAACTATGGCTACACCTTC.